The rows below give T cell receptor beta chains drawn from one sample of a study of blood T cell repertoires in COVID-19. Some clones are missing from TCRdb's copy, which holds only in-frame ones; the method was immunoSEQ multiplex PCR. The table records about 200,000 clones, around nine tenths of them present only once. Sequenced material: peripheral blood. The source of these receptors is a man aged 18 to 35 with active or convalescent COVID-19. Both conserved end residues are part of each CDR3. Each record gives: V gene, J gene, D gene, clone size, CDR3 DNA, CDR3 protein. A D gene is named only where the DNA matches it firmly. Size values are once, few and many counts, or a class for expanded clones, and some rows have none.

TRBV2	TRBJ2-5	NA	NA	TGTGCCAGCAATCGGGGGGCATCCCAAGAGACCCAGTACTTC	CASNRGASQETQYF
TRBV19	TRBJ1-2	TRBD1	NA	TGTGCCAGTAACCTCTACCGGGACAGCGGGGGCTACACCTTC	CASNLYRDSGGYTF
TRBV10-3	TRBJ1-4	TRBD1	NA	TGTGCCATCAGTGAATTTGGCAGGGGGGATGAAAAACTGTTTTTT	CAISEFGRGDEKLFF
TRBV9	TRBJ2-3	NA	NA	TGTGCCAGCAGCTCCTCAGATACGCAGTATTTT	CASSSSDTQYF
TRBV7-3	TRBJ1-1	NA	NA	TGTGCCAGCAGTACGACAGTTAACACTGAAGCTTTCTTT	CASSTTVNTEAFF
TRBV5-4	TRBJ2-3	NA	NA	TGTGCCAGCAGCTTGGGTAGCGATCGTGGAGATACGCAGTATTTT	CASSLGSDRGDTQYF
TRBV19	TRBJ1-6	TRBD1	NA	TGTGCCAGTAGTATCGGAGGGGGCTCGCCCCTCCACTTT	CASSIGGGSPLHF
TRBV28	TRBJ1-6	TRBD1	NA	TGTGCCAGCAGTTTACCCGGACAGGGAGGGGTTAATTCACCCCTCCACTTT	CASSLPGQGGVNSPLHF
TRBV6-5	TRBJ1-2	NA	NA	TGTGCCAGCAGTTCGCAAATAATGCGGGGCTACACCTTC	CASSSQIMRGYTF
TRBV2	TRBJ2-7	TRBD1	NA	TGTGCCAGCACTTGGGACAGGGCGGCCTACGAGCAGTACTTC	CASTWDRAAYEQYF
TRBV5-4	TRBJ1-1	NA	NA	TGTGCCAGCAGTGACGGGGGAAAGTTGAACACTGAAGCTTTCTTT	CASSDGGKLNTEAFF
TRBV5-1	TRBJ2-7	NA	NA	TGCGCCAGCAGCAGCGTTAGCTACGAGCAGTACTTC	CASSSVSYEQYF
TRBV6-5	TRBJ1-1	NA	NA	TGTGCCAGCAGCGGCGACAGGAACGAAGCTTTCTTT	CASSGDRNEAFF
TRBV30	TRBJ2-3	NA	NA	TGTGCCTGGAGTGTACGGAAGGGACTGGCCGACACAGATACGCAGTATTTT	CAWSVRKGLADTDTQYF
TRBV6-5	TRBJ2-7	NA	NA	TGTGCCAGCAGTTATGGGACTCAATCCTACGAGCAGTACTTC	CASSYGTQSYEQYF
TRBV29-1	TRBJ1-1	NA	few	TGCAGCGTTGTCGGGGTTAACACTGAAGCTTTCTTT	CSVVGVNTEAFF
TRBV6-5	TRBJ1-5	TRBD1	NA	TGTGCCAGCAGCGACAGGGTAAGAAATCAGCCCCAGCATTTT	CASSDRVRNQPQHF
TRBV27	TRBJ1-6	TRBD1	NA	TGTGCCACCTTGACAGGGTACAATTCACCCCTCCACTTT	CATLTGYNSPLHF
TRBV6-5	TRBJ2-1	TRBD1	NA	TGTGCCAGCAGGACAGGGTTTCTTTCAAATGAGCAGTTCTTC	CASRTGFLSNEQFF
TRBV5-1	TRBJ2-3	NA	NA	TGCGCCAGCAGCTTGGGGTTTGGACAGATCACAGATACGCAGTATTTT	CASSLGFGQITDTQYF
TRBV5-1	TRBJ1-2	NA	few	TGCGCCAGCAGCTTGGCGGGGGGCGACCCGGCTCTCTATGGCTACACCTTC	CASSLAGGDPALYGYTF
TRBV6-2/TRBV6-3	TRBJ1-5	NA	NA	TGTGCCAGCAGTTACTCTTCGGACAGAGATAATCAGCCCCAGCATTTT	CASSYSSDRDNQPQHF
TRBV19	TRBJ1-4	TRBD1	NA	TGTGCCAGTAGTACCCAGGGACAGTTAAGTGAAAAACTGTTTTTT	CASSTQGQLSEKLFF
TRBV11-2	TRBJ1-4	TRBD1	NA	TGTGCCAGCAGCGTTGACAGGGTTGGTGAAAAACTGTTTTTT	CASSVDRVGEKLFF
TRBV10-3	TRBJ1-3	TRBD1	NA	TGTGCCATCAACCCTACAGGGGACACTGGAAACACCATATATTTT	CAINPTGDTGNTIYF
TRBV4-3	TRBJ2-6	TRBD1	once	TGCGCCAGCAGCCAAGGGGACAGGGTCGCTGGGGCCAACGTCCTGACTTTC	CASSQGDRVAGANVLTF
TRBV10-2	TRBJ1-2	TRBD1	NA	TGCGCCAGCAGTGACCCGAGGGGGACAGGGGGATGGAACTATGGCTACACCTTC	CASSDPRGTGGWNYGYTF
TRBV2	TRBJ2-7	TRBD2	NA	TGTGCCAGCAGCACGCTAGCGGGGGACTACGAGCAGTACTTC	CASSTLAGDYEQYF
TRBV19	TRBJ1-1	NA	NA	TGTGCCAGTAGTACCCGGACAGTGAACACTGAAGCTTTCTTT	CASSTRTVNTEAFF
TRBV5-6	TRBJ1-5	TRBD1	NA	TGTGCCAGCAGCTTGTTTGGACAGGGGCACCAGCCCCAGCATTTT	CASSLFGQGHQPQHF
TRBV2	TRBJ1-2	NA	NA	TGTGCCAGCAGGAACCGGACATACGAGAACTATGGCTACACCTTC	CASRNRTYENYGYTF
TRBV19	TRBJ1-3	TRBD1	NA	TGTGCCAGCGGCGGGCAGGGGGCCACTGGAAACACCATATATTTT	CASGGQGATGNTIYF
TRBV7-6	TRBJ2-1	TRBD1	once	TGTGCCAGCAGCTTAGCGACAGGGGTCTCCTACAATGAGCAGTTCTTC	CASSLATGVSYNEQFF
TRBV2	TRBJ2-2	TRBD1	NA	TGTGCCAGCAGTGAATACAGGGGCGGGAACACCGGGGAGCTGTTTTTT	CASSEYRGGNTGELFF
TRBV12-3/TRBV12-4	TRBJ1-1	TRBD1	NA	TGTGCCAGCAGTTTACTGACAGGGGCTGAAGCTTTCTTT	CASSLLTGAEAFF
TRBV29-1	TRBJ1-2	NA	NA	TGCAGCGTTGAAGAAGTCGGGGTTTATTATGGCTACACCTTC	CSVEEVGVYYGYTF
TRBV19	TRBJ2-1	TRBD1	NA	TGTGCCAGTAGTTTGGGACAGGGGGCCTACAATGAGCAGTTCTTC	CASSLGQGAYNEQFF
TRBV19	TRBJ1-1	NA	NA	TGTGCCTGTGGGGAGGGAAGGTCCACTGAAGCTTTCTTT	CACGEGRSTEAFF
TRBV11-2	TRBJ2-7	NA	NA	TGTGCCAGCAGCGTACAGGGTTACGAGCAGTACTTC	CASSVQGYEQYF
TRBV6-5	TRBJ1-1	TRBD1	NA	TGTGCCAGCCGAAGACAGGGGAACACTGAAGCTTTCTTT	CASRRQGNTEAFF
TRBV5-4	TRBJ2-5	TRBD2	NA	TGTGCCAGCAGCCACGGCGGGGGGGCCCGAAAAGAGACCCAGTACTTC	CASSHGGGARKETQYF